Below are 18 T cell receptor beta chains sequenced from a single sample in a study of CD8+CD57+ T cells in acquired aplastic anemia. Template material for TCR beta VDJ and CDR3 profiling consisted of genomic DNA. MiXCR was run by TCRdb on the reads, yielding one entry per CDR3 protein. The top ten hold 1% to 1.3% of the sample, which has 200,000 to 250,000 distinct CDR3 sequences, 34% seen once. The sequencing sample was made of sorted CD4+, CD8+, or CD8+CD57+ T cells (not recorded which) from PBMCs. All receptors come from a human donor in good health, serving as a control.

This clonotype was observed a few times. As DNA, the CDR3 is TGTGCCAGCTCACCTTTTGGCCAGGGCTACGCCTACGAGCAGTACTTC. It specifies CASSPFGQGYAYEQYF. V is TRBV18 and J is TRBJ2-7, with D possibly TRBD1 on 5 matching bases. This CDR3 has 16 amino acids. Trimming removed 3 bases at V and 2 bases at J, with 17 bases between. Germline lookup yields CDR1 KGHSH and CDR2 LQKENI.

The V call is TRBV3-1, the J call TRBJ2-3, with D possibly being TRBD2 (5 bases). The V gene's germline CDR1 is LGHDT and CDR2 YNNKEL (reference sequence). V lost 0 bases to trimming and J lost 6 bases, with 10 bases between them. There are 14 residues in the CDR3. The CDR3 coding sequence is TGTGCCAGCAGCCAAGATGGCGGGCGTGATACGCAGTATTTT. Translated: CASSQDGGRDTQYF.

The V and J genes are TRBV12-5 and TRBJ1-3, with a tentative D call TRBD1 (6 bases). Trimming cost V 0 bases and J 4 bases, with 10 bases left between them. Germline CDR1 and CDR2: LGHNT and FRNRAP. CDR3 length equals 15 residues. CDR3 region: CASGLVAGDGNTIYF. The CDR3 bases are TGTGCTAGTGGTTTGGTGGCAGGGGACGGAAACACCATATATTTT.

The V and J genes are TRBV9 and TRBJ1-3; D gene ambiguous. The CDR3 contains 13 residues. The V gene's germline CDR1 is SGDLS and CDR2 YYNGEE. V lost 3 bases to trimming and J lost 8 bases, with 12 bases between them. The CDR3 nucleotides read TGTGCCAGCAGCGCGGGAATAGCTCACACCATATATTTT. Translating gives CASSAGIAHTIYF.

The chain joins TRBV29-1 to TRBJ1-1; 7 nucleotides agree with TRBD1. With 1 base clipped from V and 11 bases from J, the junction kept 7 bases outside the gene matches. This CDR3 contains 12 residues. CDR1 is SQVTM, CDR2 ANQGSEA, per germline. The CDR3 region is CSVEVQGYSAFF. The CDR3 DNA sequence: TGCAGCGTTGAAGTACAGGGGTATTCGGCTTTCTTT.

In this sample, this clonotype turned up many times. This chain links TRBV14 with TRBJ1-1; D is uncertain. Per the germline V gene, CDR1 is SGHDN and CDR2 is FVKESK. V was cut by 1 base and J by 3 bases, with 6 bases left in between. The CDR3 is 13 amino acids. CDR3 DNA sequence: TGTGCCAGCAGCCAAGCGGCGGACACTGAAGCTTTCTTT. Translation: CASSQAADTEAFF.

This clonotype appeared many times. The J gene is TRBJ2-7, the V gene TRBV27; D unclear. Trimming shortened V by 5 bases and J by 2 bases, and 10 bases separated the two germline ends. The germline CDR1 and CDR2 sequences are MNHEY and SMNVEV (reference sequence). This CDR3 has 13 amino acids. The CDR3 here is CASSGPQTYEQYF. The CDR3 DNA follows: TGTGCCAGCAGTGGACCTCAAACCTACGAGCAGTACTTC.

The rearrangement links TRBV12-3 or TRBV12-4 to TRBJ2-3; D is perhaps TRBD1 (5 bases). CDR3 length equals 13 residues. The ends were cut back, 5 bases at V and 8 bases at J, with 14 bases in the middle. This CDR3 reads CASSVVGAGTQYF. In DNA, the CDR3 is TGTGCCAGCAGTGTTGTAGGGGCAGGTACGCAGTATTTT.

The V gene is TRBV2, the J gene TRBJ2-7; 9 bases match TRBD1. In germline, CDR1 is SNHLY, CDR2 FYNNEI. The length of the CDR3 is 14 residues. With V trimmed by 5 bases and J by 7 bases, 9 bases remained unmatched. CDR3 sequence: CASSTTGTGREQYF. CDR3 coding DNA: TGTGCCAGCAGTACTACCGGGACAGGGCGAGAGCAGTACTTC.

This clonotype was detected ten times or more. The chain has TRBV12-3 or TRBV12-4 and TRBJ1-6, with D perhaps TRBD1 (5 bases). V was pared by 4 bases and J by 11 bases, with 9 bases between. The CDR3 is 12 residues long. DNA for the CDR3: TGTGCCAGCAGTTCTTTGGGGGCACCCCTCCACTTT. Translation gives CASSSLGAPLHF.

The chain uses TRBV4-1 and TRBJ2-7, with TRBD1 matching over 7 bases. Unmatched junction bases numbered 14, after V lost 2 bases and J lost 1 base. The CDR3 consists of 18 residues. Germline assignment: CDR1 MGHRA and CDR2 YSYEKL. The CDR3 is CASSQIVPRDSISYEQYF. CDR3 in DNA: TGCGCCAGCAGCCAAATCGTCCCCCGGGACAGTATTTCCTACGAGCAGTACTTC.

This clonotype was detected many times. This chain links TRBV2 with TRBJ2-5; D not certain. The CDR3 runs 13 residues. The germline V gene encodes CDR1 SNHLY and CDR2 FYNNEI. Trimming shortened V by 4 bases and J by 5 bases, and 11 bases separated the two germline ends. The CDR3 sequence: CASSGLLGETQYF. The DNA for the CDR3 is TGTGCCAGCAGTGGTCTCCTGGGGGAGACCCAGTACTTC.

The count of this clonotype is one. The gene calls are TRBV2 and TRBJ2-2; D is perhaps TRBD1 (6 bases). Deletions cut 6 bases from V and 3 bases from J, with 17 bases between. This CDR3 region has 16 residues. CDR1 is SNHLY and CDR2 is FYNNEI in the germline V gene. The CDR3 reads CASSYGRGPDTGELFF. The CDR3 DNA is TGTGCCAGCAGCTATGGCAGGGGACCGGACACCGGGGAGCTGTTTTTT.

This clonotype has ten or more counts. This sequence joins TRBV29-1 and TRBJ1-1; TRBD1 matches at 9 bases. Losses at the gene ends were 7 bases for V and 5 bases for J; bases not matched to a gene: 20. The germline gives CDR1 SQVTM, CDR2 ANQGSEA. The CDR3 runs 17 residues. The CDR3 DNA follows: TGCAGCGCCATGGGAGTAGGTGAACAGGGGGCTCGGACTGAAGCTTTCTTT. It is translated as CSAMGVGEQGARTEAFF.

Comments on this clonotype: A much larger clone lies a single base off, so this may be a read error. The chain carries TRBV20-1 and TRBJ2-5; D is unresolved. In germline, CDR1 is DFQATT, CDR2 SNEGSKA (reference sequence). The CDR3 length is 14 residues. CDR3 sequence reads: CSAGDLHGQETQYF. The DNA for the CDR3 is TGCAGTGCTGGAGATCTCCATGGCCAAGAGACCCAGTACTTC.

The rearrangement uses TRBV24-1 and TRBJ2-1; no clear D. Deletions cut 3 bases from V and 9 bases from J, with 14 bases between. This CDR3 has 14 residues. The germline V gene has CDR1 KGHDR and CDR2 SFDVKD. The CDR3 coding sequence is TGTGCCACCAGTGATCCCCTTTTGGCAGCTGAGCAGTTCTTC. It encodes CATSDPLLAAEQFF.

Ten or more counts support this clonotype. The chain couples TRBV9 to TRBJ1-2, with a weak D call TRBD1 (5 bases). CDR3 length: 13 residues. Trimming shortened V by 3 bases and J by 8 bases, and 14 bases separated the two germline ends. Germline V lookup: CDR1 SGDLS, CDR2 YYNGEE. The CDR3: CASSAGINEGYTF. CDR3 coding DNA: TGTGCCAGCAGCGCAGGGATTAATGAGGGCTACACCTTC.

As to this clonotype: Just one base apart from a much larger clone, this may be a read error. The chain has TRBV19 and TRBJ1-3; D uncertain. CDR3 length: 13 residues. The V gene's germline CDR1 is LNHDA and CDR2 SQIVND (reference sequence). CDR3 sequence reads: CASSRGPGNTVYF. The CDR3 region has the DNA TGTGCCAGTAGCCGCGGACCAGGAAACACCGTATATTTT.